This T cell receptor beta chain came from a study of cytomegalovirus exposure and HLA in healthy donors. Findings and caveats of the study: The study flagged about 150 TCR beta chains as cytomegalovirus-associated. Three chains linked to CMV were shown in vitro to be specific for CMV antigens. Using the classifier, cytomegalovirus status was reportedly diagnosed with high specificity and sensitivity.

Germline V gene lookup returns CDR1 SGHTA and CDR2 FQGTGA. The CDR3 is 17 amino acids. The V and J ends lost 2 bases and 7 bases, in that order; junction bases with no gene match: 13. Comment on this clone: No antigen is known for it.

Sequencing used immunoSEQ multiplex PCR; TCRdb keeps in-frame clones, though not all of them. The profile shows some 270,000 clones, 65% to 90% of them singletons. The sample comprised PBMCs. The TCR was taken from a woman under 30 in good health and CMV-seronegative. This rearrangement joins TRBV7-3 to TRBJ2-1, with 8 bases aligning to TRBD2. This chain's CDR3 is CASSLAETLSGGNEQFF. In DNA form, the CDR3 reads TGTGCCAGCAGCTTAGCAGAGACACTTTCGGGAGGGAATGAGCAGTTCTTC.